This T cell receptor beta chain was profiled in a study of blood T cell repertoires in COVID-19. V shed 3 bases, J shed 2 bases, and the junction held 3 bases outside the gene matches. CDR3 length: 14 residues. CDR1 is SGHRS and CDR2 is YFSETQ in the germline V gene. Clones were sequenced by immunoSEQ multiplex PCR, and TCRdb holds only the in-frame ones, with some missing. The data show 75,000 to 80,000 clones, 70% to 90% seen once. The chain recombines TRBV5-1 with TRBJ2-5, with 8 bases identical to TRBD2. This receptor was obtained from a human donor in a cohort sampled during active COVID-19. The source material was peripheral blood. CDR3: CASSYSGAQETQYF. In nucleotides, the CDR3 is TGCGCCAGCAGCTATAGCGGGGCACAAGAGACCCAGTACTTC.